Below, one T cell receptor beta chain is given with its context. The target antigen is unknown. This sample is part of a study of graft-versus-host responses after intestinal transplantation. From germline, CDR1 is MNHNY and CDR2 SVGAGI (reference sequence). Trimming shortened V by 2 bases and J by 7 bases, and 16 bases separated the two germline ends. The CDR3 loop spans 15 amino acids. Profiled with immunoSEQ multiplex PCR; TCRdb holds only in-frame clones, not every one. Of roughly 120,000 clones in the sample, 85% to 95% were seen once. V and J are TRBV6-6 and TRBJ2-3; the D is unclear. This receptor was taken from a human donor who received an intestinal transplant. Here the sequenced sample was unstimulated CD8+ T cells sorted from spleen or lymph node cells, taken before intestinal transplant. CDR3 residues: CASSYPSIDSNTQYF. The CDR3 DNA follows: TGTGCCAGCAGTTACCCGTCGATAGACTCTAATACGCAGTATTTT.